This entry lists 3 T cell receptor beta chains sequenced from one sample in a study of blood T cell repertoires in COVID-19. Using immunoSEQ multiplex PCR, the repertoire was profiled, and TCRdb retains in-frame clones only, with some absent. The sample has more than 300,000 clones, 80% to 95% seen once; the top ten hold roughly 0.86%. Sequenced sample: PBMCs or T cells enriched from blood (not recorded which). These receptors came from a woman between 35 and 50 years old who had been exposed to COVID-19.

This clone was counted a single time. The J gene is TRBJ2-1, the V gene TRBV7-2; D gene uncertain. The V end was cut by 7 bases, the J end by 4 bases, with 11 bases between. Looked up from germline, CDR1 is SGHTA and CDR2 is FQGNSA. CDR3 length: 13 amino acids. For the CDR3, the DNA is TGTGCCAGCACCCTCCCTGTGTACAATGAGCAGTTCTTC. It yields the protein CASTLPVYNEQFF.

The chain links TRBV2 to TRBJ1-2, with a weak D call TRBD1 (6 bases). The germline V and J ends were trimmed by 7 bases and 2 bases, with 11 bases remaining between them. The germline V gene encodes CDR1 SNHLY and CDR2 FYNNEI. The CDR3 extends over 13 amino acids. This CDR3 reads CASTRGVNYGYTF. As DNA, the CDR3 is TGTGCCAGCACCAGGGGTGTGAACTATGGCTACACCTTC.

The chain couples TRBV5-1 to TRBJ1-2; unclear D gene. Germline lookup yields CDR1 SGHRS and CDR2 YFSETQ. The CDR3 runs 15 residues. The V gene lost 4 bases and the J gene lost 8 bases, with 21 bases spanning the gap. The CDR3, as DNA: TGCGCCAGCAGCCCCCGATCTAGTTCGGGGAGAGGCTACACCTTC. Its protein is CASSPRSSSGRGYTF.